Only a few counts were recorded for the clone carrying this T cell receptor (beta chain). Antigen specificity is unknown. This entry is derived from a study of T-cell memory formation after mild COVID-19. Whole-study findings and limits: Among clones contracting day 15 to 85, CD4/CD8 was balanced, whereas later expanders leaned CD4+.

V gave up 4 bases and J gave up 0 bases, with 16 bases separating them. The CDR3 is made up of 16 amino acids. CDR1 SEHNR and CDR2 FQNEAQ come from the germline V gene (reference sequence). TCRdb re-analysed the 5' RACE reads in MiXCR, keeping a single row per CDR3 protein. The data hold about 340,000 distinct CDR3 sequences, with more than 15% observed a single time. The clonotype comes from a man between 18 and 35 years old who had mild COVID-19 (a few samples of this study predate the infection). Cell type and time point are not known. Material for sequencing was PBMCs or a T cell subset sorted from them (not recorded which). The chain is built from TRBV7-9 and TRBJ2-7; D not resolved. The CDR3 nucleotides are TGTGCCAGCAGCTCGCCCCGCCTCCCCTACTCCTACGAGCAGTACTTC. Translation gives CASSSPRLPYSYEQYF.